The source of this TCR beta chain is a study of beta chain features in type 1 diabetes. Study background: Comparable age, gender and cell yields were observed in patients relative to healthy donors. Study-wide results and caveats: Type 1 diabetes patients had TCRB CDR3s that were shorter (moderately but significantly so) in all four CD4+ subsets. Any HLA-type effect on TCRB rearrangement remained unresolved here. Among patients, naive, central memory and Treg TCRB repertoires appeared more similar than among healthy donors.

A note on this clone: Antigen specificity is unknown.

TCRB transcripts that were expressed got sequenced, as all of the isolated RNA had been reverse transcribed. Clones were sequenced by immunoSEQ multiplex PCR, and TCRdb holds only the in-frame ones, with some missing. In the table there are 55,000 to 85,000 clones, 49% of which are singletons. The CDR3 spans 14 residues. V was clipped by 3 bases and J by 5 bases, with 11 bases between them. The germline V gene has CDR1 MNHNS and CDR2 SASEGT. This sequence was found in a man younger than 40 with type 1 diabetes. Source material: central memory CD4+ T cells from blood. The gene calls are TRBV6-1 and TRBJ1-5; perhaps TRBD1 as D (6 bases). CDR3 sequence reads: CASSDRGRDQPQHF. DNA for the CDR3: TGTGCCAGCAGTGACAGGGGACGGGATCAGCCCCAGCATTTT.